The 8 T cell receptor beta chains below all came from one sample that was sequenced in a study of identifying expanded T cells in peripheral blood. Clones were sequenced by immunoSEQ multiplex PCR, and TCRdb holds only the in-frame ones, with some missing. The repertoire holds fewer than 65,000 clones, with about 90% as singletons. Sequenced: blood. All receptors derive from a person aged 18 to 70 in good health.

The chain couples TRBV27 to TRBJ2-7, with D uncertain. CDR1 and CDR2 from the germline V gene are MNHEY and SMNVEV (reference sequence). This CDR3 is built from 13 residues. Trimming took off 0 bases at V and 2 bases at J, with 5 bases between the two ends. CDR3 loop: CASSLSRAYEQYF. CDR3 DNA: TGTGCCAGCAGTTTATCCCGAGCCTACGAGCAGTACTTC.

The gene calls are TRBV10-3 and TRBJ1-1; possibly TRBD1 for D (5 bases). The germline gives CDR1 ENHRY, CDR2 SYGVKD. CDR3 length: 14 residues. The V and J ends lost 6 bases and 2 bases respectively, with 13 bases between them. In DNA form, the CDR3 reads TGTGCCATCAGAGACCCGGGGACTAACACTGAAGCTTTCTTT. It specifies CAIRDPGTNTEAFF.

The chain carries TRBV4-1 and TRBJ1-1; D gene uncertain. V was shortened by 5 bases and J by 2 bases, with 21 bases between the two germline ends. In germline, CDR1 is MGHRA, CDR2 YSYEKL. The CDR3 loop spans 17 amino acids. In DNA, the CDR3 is TGCGCCAGCAGCTTCCTTTCGAGAATACAGCTAAACACTGAAGCTTTCTTT. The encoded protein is CASSFLSRIQLNTEAFF.

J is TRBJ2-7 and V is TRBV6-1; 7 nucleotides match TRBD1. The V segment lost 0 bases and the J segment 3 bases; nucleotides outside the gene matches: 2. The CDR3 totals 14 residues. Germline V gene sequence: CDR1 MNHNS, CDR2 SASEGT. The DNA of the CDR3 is TGTGCCAGCAGTGAAGCAGGGGGCGGCTACGAGCAGTACTTC. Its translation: CASSEAGGGYEQYF.

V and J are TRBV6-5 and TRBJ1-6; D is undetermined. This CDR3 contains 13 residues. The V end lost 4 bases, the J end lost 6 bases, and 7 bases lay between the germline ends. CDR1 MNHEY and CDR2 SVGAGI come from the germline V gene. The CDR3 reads CASSSHFNSPLHF. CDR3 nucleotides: TGTGCCAGCAGTTCTCACTTTAATTCACCCCTCCACTTT.

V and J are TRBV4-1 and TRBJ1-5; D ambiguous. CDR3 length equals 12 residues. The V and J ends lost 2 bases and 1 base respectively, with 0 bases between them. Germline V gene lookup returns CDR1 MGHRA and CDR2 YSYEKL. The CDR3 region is CASSQSNQPQHF. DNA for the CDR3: TGCGCCAGCAGCCAAAGCAATCAGCCCCAGCATTTT.

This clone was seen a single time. The CDR3 is CAISESTLGETQYF. CDR3 DNA: TGTGCCATCAGTGAGTCGACCCTCGGGGAGACCCAGTACTTC. V usage is TRBV10-3 and J usage is TRBJ2-5; D is undetermined. This CDR3 has 14 residues. The germline gives CDR1 ENHRY, CDR2 SYGVKD. V lost 0 bases, J lost 5 bases, and 10 bases lay in between.

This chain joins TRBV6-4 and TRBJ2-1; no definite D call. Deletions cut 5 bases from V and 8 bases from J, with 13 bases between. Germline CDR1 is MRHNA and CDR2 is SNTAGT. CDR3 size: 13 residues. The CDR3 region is CASSKGSHDEQFF. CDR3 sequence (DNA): TGTGCCAGCAGTAAAGGGTCCCACGATGAGCAGTTCTTC.